Listed below are T cell receptor beta chains from one sample, sequenced in a study of T cells expressing NK-cell markers. TCRdb reanalyzed the 5' RACE reads, giving one entry per CDR3 protein sequence and no DNA. The sample has 550,000 or so distinct CDR3 sequences. What was sequenced was blood T cells: a sorted CD56 or NKG2C T cell subset, CD4+ or CD8+ T cells, or bulk PBMC T cells (not recorded which). These TCRs come from a man younger than 35 in good health. CDR3s include the opening cysteine and the closing phenylalanine or tryptophan.

j_call | v_call | cdr3_aa
TRBJ2-3 | TRBV28 | CASSLEVGTGPDTQYF
TRBJ2-1 | TRBV18 | CASSPPSGSFKEQFF
TRBJ2-1 | TRBV29-1 | CSYLGLAGVLPYNEQFF
TRBJ2-1 | TRBV10-3 | CAIRAPGLASYNEQFF
TRBJ1-2 | TRBV28 | CASSPGQGSGGGYTF
TRBJ2-2 | TRBV29-1 | CSVERLQGGVTGELFF
TRBJ2-1 | TRBV2 | CASREVRDRGPWNEQFF
TRBJ1-1 | TRBV5-6 | CASSLIRTVNTEAFF
TRBJ2-5 | TRBV9 | CASSVATRETQYF
TRBJ2-5 | TRBV5-1 | CASSLAASTKETQYF
TRBJ1-1 | TRBV28 | CASSPHPDGMNTEAFF
TRBJ2-5 | TRBV18 | CASQSGRALEETQYF
TRBJ2-2 | TRBV6-1 | CASQGARDTGELFF
TRBJ2-7 | TRBV5-1 | CASSLETAWDEQYF
TRBJ2-1 | TRBV6-6 | CAGGGPGEQFF
TRBJ2-7 | TRBV27 | CASSLPDPYEQYF
TRBJ2-7 | TRBV9 | CASSSVQGTVVEQYF
TRBJ2-1 | TRBV28 | CASNPSSGTSGYNEQFF
TRBJ2-1 | TRBV20-1 | CSARDPAGVNNEQFF
TRBJ1-2 | TRBV20-1 | CSAPTGTAAGYTF
TRBJ2-3 | TRBV9 | CASSVDGSGSKNTQYF
TRBJ1-2 | TRBV12-3/TRBV12-4 | CASSLDRFGYTF
TRBJ2-2 | TRBV15 | CATSGPGTSVLTGELFF
TRBJ1-4 | TRBV4-2 | CASSLDRDSTNEKLFF
TRBJ2-1 | TRBV7-9 | CASSGGQGRSSEQFF
TRBJ2-6 | TRBV3-1 | CASSQVLRDRGRSGANVLTF
TRBJ2-1 | TRBV20-1 | CSARTGLAYEQFF
TRBJ2-4 | TRBV3-1 | CASSQKNARGNIQYF
TRBJ2-3 | TRBV20-1 | CSARKRESLTDTQYF
TRBJ2-1 | TRBV12-3/TRBV12-4 | CASSPGPIEEQFF
TRBJ1-4 | TRBV6-1 | CASSPGIRGEKLFF
TRBJ2-7 | TRBV4-3 | CASSQDLPRGWESEQYF
TRBJ1-4 | TRBV5-5 | CASSLAWATEKLFF
TRBJ2-1 | TRBV11-2 | CASSLGETSGSYNEQFF
TRBJ2-5 | TRBV5-1 | CASRVLDGRETQYF
TRBJ2-3 | TRBV20-1 | CSAEDPSGIFTDTQYF